This TCR beta chain came from a study of T cells in Graves' hyperthyroidism and ophthalmopathy (dated by TCRdb to the late 2010s). Describing the broader study: Peripheral blood samples were taken at the time of initial diagnosis, prior to any treatment. To identify TCR V-J signatures that set the groups apart, the researchers used a discovery cohort of roughly 100 patients, made up of 40 to 45 with Graves' ophthalmopathy and about 60 with stable Graves' hyperthyroidism. An independent validation cohort of 18 to 20 hyperthyroidism patients and about 15 patients who later progressed to ophthalmopathy tested prospective prediction of ophthalmopathy. The 100 or so discovery patients were randomly divided into training and test sets at a 7:3 ratio. In about six Graves' hyperthyroidism patients, the study also compared T-cell repertoires from thyroid tissue with T-cell repertoires from blood. After sampling, hyperthyroidism patients received methimazole starting at 30 mg daily, and ophthalmopathy patients received high-dose intravenous methylprednisolone. The paper reports TCR Vbeta CDR3 sequencing of some 140 peripheral blood samples: around 45 ophthalmopathy, approximately 74 hyperthyroidism and some 17 progressor patients.

Graves' hyperthyroidism was defined as stable when no progression to ophthalmopathy occurred over 18 months of follow-up. Hyperthyroidism patients were aged 18 to 65 years and newly diagnosed, with disease duration of less than 2 months. The study excluded patients with uncontrolled infections, other autoimmune diseases, pregnancy or lactation. Diagnoses were established on the basis of clinical symptoms, serum thyroxine and TRAb, thyroid ultrasound, and orbital computed tomography. PBMCs were separated from roughly 10 ml of fresh peripheral blood using Ficoll-Paque density gradient centrifugation. Total RNA was extracted using Trizol reagent, and RNA quality was assessed on an Agilent 2100 Bioanalyzer. The TCR beta CDR3 regions were amplified from RNA transcripts. A first-round RT-PCR of the TCR CDR3 used the HTBI primer set with the Qiagen OneStep RT-PCR kit. The libraries were constructed in a second round of multiplex PCR and then size-selected and purified. Paired-end sequencing of the libraries was performed with 100 bp reads on an Illumina HiSeq2000. In the original analysis: SOAPnuke was used to process the raw data, removing reads that contained adapters or uncalled bases, had a mean Phred below 15, or lacked an exact match to the constant primer or identifier. High-quality paired reads were merged using COPE v1.2.5, and each unique nucleotide sequence was defined as a clonotype. Clonotypes were aligned to IMGT TRBV, TRBD and TRBJ reference segments using MiTCR v1.1. The analysis included only V-J combinations with a frequency above 0.0001, which together covered approximately 99% of the repertoires. The TCS score was defined as the ratio of F50 (clonal expansion) to E x V (chaos), calculated using BLOSUM62-based TCRdist between CDR3 peptides within each V-J. Welch's t-statistics and random forest reduced around 550 V-J features to roughly 13, which were used in a naive Bayes classifier (R e1071). TCRdb reran the public reads through fastp at Q25 and MiXCR, keeping productive beta chains. All rows with the same CDR3 protein become a single entry with the most common DNA and genes. TCRdb assigned the V and J calls; the authors' analysis was not used. This sample holds over 500,000 distinct CDR3 sequences; 12% to 15% were observed only once. The top ten clones comprise approximately 15% of the sample.

The table lists this clonotype with a few counts. Its antigen remains undetermined. One base away there is no much larger clone; base qualities are not given. Summary of the overall study and its limitations: In validation, the model predicted progression to ophthalmopathy with approximately 70% sensitivity and around 72% specificity, a median of about six months before onset. Most expanded thyroid clonotypes (frequency above 0.001) were also detected in blood, suggesting blood repertoires may reflect thyroid immune responses. In cross-validation, a model built on a 13 V-J signature told ophthalmopathy apart from stable hyperthyroidism with approximately 90% sensitivity and roughly 81% specificity, and in testing the same model reached 80%/75%. Sample size was not statistically predetermined, and blinding of investigators to group allocation was not performed.

CDR1 and CDR2, looked up from the germline V gene, are MNHNS and SASEGT. From cysteine to phenylalanine, the CDR3 is 13 amino acids long. CDR3 DNA only is kept here, 39 bases in frame from base 1. Trimming removed 8 bases from V and 7 bases from J; the gene matches leave 5 bases unexplained. The sequence was obtained from a middle-aged woman with Graves' hyperthyroidism. The chain links TRBV6-1 with TRBJ2-1, and TRBD1 aligns with 10 junction nucleotides. The sequencing sample was made of blood. CDR3 reads: CASRTGGGNEQFF. The base sequence is TGTGCCAGCCGGACAGGGGGGGGAAATGAGCAGTTCTTC.